These T cell receptor beta chains were read from a single sample in a study of shared clonotypes between healthy human individuals. Method: immunoSEQ multiplex PCR; TCRdb's copy keeps in-frame clones and lacks some. Of 2 million to 2.5 million clones listed, 95% are singletons. Input material: naive CD4+ T cells sorted from blood. The receptors shown here come from a man between 18 and 35 years old in good health. CDR3s include the opening cysteine and the closing phenylalanine or tryptophan. A D gene is named only where the DNA matches it firmly. Expanded clones get a size class; other rows say once, few or many, or leave the size out.

J gene: TRBJ1-1; V gene: TRBV10-2; clone size: -; D gene: -; CDR3 protein: CASRQQAREAFF; CDR3 DNA: TGCGCCAGCAGACAACAGGCCCGTGAAGCTTTCTTT
J gene: TRBJ1-3; V gene: TRBV6-5; clone size: -; D gene: -; CDR3 protein: CASRVGSSGNTIYF; CDR3 DNA: TGTGCCAGCAGGGTAGGGTCCTCTGGAAACACCATATATTTT
J gene: TRBJ1-2; V gene: TRBV7-2; clone size: once; D gene: -; CDR3 protein: CASSLASRYGYTF; CDR3 DNA: TGTGCCAGCAGCTTGGCCTCGAGGTACGGCTACACCTTC
J gene: TRBJ1-6; V gene: TRBV27; clone size: -; D gene: -; CDR3 protein: CASSFVWKNSPLHF; CDR3 DNA: TGTGCCAGCAGTTTTGTTTGGAAGAATTCACCCCTCCACTTT
J gene: TRBJ2-7; V gene: TRBV6-1; clone size: -; D gene: TRBD2; CDR3 protein: CASTGLAGSYEQYF; CDR3 DNA: TGTGCCAGTACGGGGCTAGCGGGCTCCTACGAGCAGTACTTC
J gene: TRBJ1-2; V gene: TRBV2; clone size: -; D gene: -; CDR3 protein: CASRQDLYGYTF; CDR3 DNA: TGTGCCAGTAGACAGGATTTGTATGGCTACACCTTC
J gene: TRBJ2-3; V gene: TRBV6-6; clone size: -; D gene: -; CDR3 protein: CASRRDTDTQYF; CDR3 DNA: TGTGCCAGCAGACGGGATACAGATACGCAGTATTTT
J gene: TRBJ1-2; V gene: TRBV10-3; clone size: -; D gene: -; CDR3 protein: CAISEIGAGESGYTF; CDR3 DNA: TGTGCCATCAGTGAGATTGGTGCAGGGGAAAGTGGCTACACCTTC
J gene: TRBJ2-1; V gene: TRBV30; clone size: -; D gene: TRBD1; CDR3 protein: CAWRTGGSYNEQFF; CDR3 DNA: TGTGCCTGGAGGACAGGGGGCTCCTACAATGAGCAGTTCTTC
J gene: TRBJ2-2; V gene: TRBV7-9; clone size: -; D gene: -; CDR3 protein: CASSFLTTNTGELFF; CDR3 DNA: TGTGCCAGCAGCTTTTTGACAACGAACACCGGGGAGCTGTTTTTT
J gene: TRBJ1-1; V gene: TRBV2; clone size: -; D gene: TRBD1; CDR3 protein: CASSAGQTFEAFF; CDR3 DNA: TGTGCCAGCAGTGCGGGACAGACCTTTGAAGCTTTCTTT
J gene: TRBJ2-5; V gene: TRBV7-2; clone size: -; D gene: -; CDR3 protein: CASSTQRKAGETQYF; CDR3 DNA: TGTGCCAGCAGCACGCAGCGAAAGGCGGGGGAGACCCAGTACTTC
J gene: TRBJ2-7; V gene: TRBV11-2; clone size: -; D gene: -; CDR3 protein: CASSLSLGEREYF; CDR3 DNA: TGTGCCAGCAGCTTGAGTTTGGGAGAAAGGGAGTACTTC
J gene: TRBJ2-7; V gene: TRBV6-5; clone size: -; D gene: TRBD2; CDR3 protein: CASSYRTSGTYEQYF; CDR3 DNA: TGTGCCAGCAGTTACAGGACTAGCGGGACCTACGAGCAGTACTTC
J gene: TRBJ1-1; V gene: TRBV10-1; clone size: -; D gene: -; CDR3 protein: CASSDPGGRAEAFF; CDR3 DNA: TGCGCCAGCAGTGACCCGGGGGGCCGGGCTGAAGCTTTCTTT
J gene: TRBJ1-2; V gene: TRBV30; clone size: -; D gene: -; CDR3 protein: CAWSMGEGYGYTF; CDR3 DNA: TGTGCCTGGAGTATGGGGGAAGGCTATGGCTACACCTTC
J gene: TRBJ1-1; V gene: TRBV18; clone size: -; D gene: TRBD1; CDR3 protein: CASSLFGTENTEAFF; CDR3 DNA: TGTGCCAGCTCCCTCTTCGGGACAGAGAACACTGAAGCTTTCTTT
J gene: TRBJ2-1; V gene: TRBV5-4; clone size: -; D gene: -; CDR3 protein: CASSLAGTLTMGQFF; CDR3 DNA: TGTGCCAGCAGCCTGGCAGGGACTCTTACAATGGGGCAGTTCTTC
J gene: TRBJ1-5; V gene: TRBV5-6; clone size: -; D gene: TRBD1; CDR3 protein: CASSYSDRDYQPQHF; CDR3 DNA: TGTGCCAGCAGCTACTCGGACAGGGATTATCAGCCCCAGCATTTT
J gene: TRBJ2-7; V gene: TRBV15; clone size: -; D gene: TRBD1; CDR3 protein: CATSTVRDSSYEQYF; CDR3 DNA: TGTGCCACCAGCACAGTTCGGGACAGCTCCTACGAGCAGTACTTC
J gene: TRBJ2-7; V gene: TRBV11-2; clone size: -; D gene: -; CDR3 protein: CASSLNSAGGTYEQYF; CDR3 DNA: TGTGCCAGCAGCTTAAATTCAGCTGGCGGGACCTACGAGCAGTACTTC
J gene: TRBJ1-1; V gene: TRBV18; clone size: -; D gene: -; CDR3 protein: CASSPILPDMNTEAFF; CDR3 DNA: TGTGCCAGCTCACCAATTCTACCAGACATGAACACTGAAGCTTTCTTT
J gene: TRBJ2-3; V gene: TRBV10-3; clone size: -; D gene: -; CDR3 protein: CAIKRGSTDTQYF; CDR3 DNA: TGTGCCATCAAACGGGGAAGCACAGATACGCAGTATTTT
J gene: TRBJ2-7; V gene: TRBV19; clone size: -; D gene: -; CDR3 protein: CASSQIMRSHEQYF; CDR3 DNA: TGTGCCAGTAGTCAGATAATGCGATCTCACGAGCAGTACTTC
J gene: TRBJ1-1; V gene: TRBV5-1; clone size: -; D gene: -; CDR3 protein: CASSLEGRGNTEAFF; CDR3 DNA: TGCGCCAGCAGCTTGGAGGGAAGAGGGAACACTGAAGCTTTCTTT
J gene: TRBJ1-6; V gene: TRBV27; clone size: -; D gene: -; CDR3 protein: CASSPRTALYNSPLHF; CDR3 DNA: TGTGCCAGCAGTCCAAGGACAGCACTCTATAATTCACCCCTCCACTTT
J gene: TRBJ2-7; V gene: TRBV7-3; clone size: -; D gene: TRBD1; CDR3 protein: CASSLSGGYEQYF; CDR3 DNA: TGTGCCAGCAGCCTATCAGGGGGCTACGAGCAGTACTTC
J gene: TRBJ1-2; V gene: TRBV5-8; clone size: -; D gene: TRBD1; CDR3 protein: CASSFRDRGGYTF; CDR3 DNA: TGTGCCAGCAGCTTCCGGGACAGGGGAGGCTACACCTTC
J gene: TRBJ2-5; V gene: TRBV10-3; clone size: -; D gene: TRBD2; CDR3 protein: CAIGPGRETQYF; CDR3 DNA: TGTGCCATCGGCCCCGGGAGGGAGACCCAGTACTTC
J gene: TRBJ1-3; V gene: TRBV11-2; clone size: -; D gene: -; CDR3 protein: CASSFLGAGNTIYF; CDR3 DNA: TGTGCCAGCAGCTTCTTGGGAGCTGGAAACACCATATATTTT
J gene: TRBJ2-3; V gene: TRBV7-9; clone size: -; D gene: TRBD2; CDR3 protein: CASRPTSGRTDTQYF; CDR3 DNA: TGTGCCAGCAGACCGACTAGCGGGAGGACAGATACGCAGTATTTT
J gene: TRBJ2-2; V gene: TRBV29-1; clone size: -; D gene: TRBD1; CDR3 protein: CSVRGQGKVGELFF; CDR3 DNA: TGCAGCGTCCGGGGACAGGGGAAGGTCGGGGAGCTGTTTTTT
J gene: TRBJ2-1; V gene: TRBV30; clone size: -; D gene: -; CDR3 protein: CAWSAQTKVSVPYNEQFF; CDR3 DNA: TGTGCCTGGAGCGCACAGACTAAAGTAAGTGTCCCCTACAATGAGCAGTTCTTC
J gene: TRBJ1-4; V gene: TRBV15; clone size: -; D gene: -; CDR3 protein: CATSPRSGGTNEKLFF; CDR3 DNA: TGTGCCACCAGCCCAAGGTCCGGGGGAACTAATGAAAAACTGTTTTTT
J gene: TRBJ2-3; V gene: TRBV10-3; clone size: -; D gene: TRBD2; CDR3 protein: CAISESSGTTSTDTQYF; CDR3 DNA: TGTGCCATCAGTGAGTCATCCGGGACTACCAGCACAGATACGCAGTATTTT
J gene: TRBJ2-1; V gene: TRBV19; clone size: -; D gene: TRBD2; CDR3 protein: CASSPWREHNNEQFF; CDR3 DNA: TGTGCCAGTAGTCCTTGGCGGGAGCATAACAATGAGCAGTTCTTC
J gene: TRBJ2-3; V gene: TRBV30; clone size: -; D gene: -; CDR3 protein: CAWMPGTNTDTQYF; CDR3 DNA: TGTGCCTGGATGCCGGGGACGAACACAGATACGCAGTATTTT
J gene: TRBJ1-1; V gene: TRBV7-2; clone size: -; D gene: -; CDR3 protein: CASSQGRGRSAFF; CDR3 DNA: TGTGCCAGCAGCCAAGGACGCGGCCGTTCGGCTTTCTTT
J gene: TRBJ2-1; V gene: TRBV5-1; clone size: -; D gene: TRBD2; CDR3 protein: CASSAGGSYNEQFF; CDR3 DNA: TGCGCCAGCTCGGCGGGAGGCTCCTACAATGAGCAGTTCTTC
J gene: TRBJ2-4; V gene: TRBV19; clone size: -; D gene: -; CDR3 protein: CASSIGRGPAVQYF; CDR3 DNA: TGTGCCAGTAGTATAGGAAGGGGACCCGCCGTTCAGTACTTC
J gene: TRBJ2-3; V gene: TRBV10-3; clone size: -; D gene: TRBD2; CDR3 protein: CAISDPSGGLSTDTQYF; CDR3 DNA: TGTGCCATCAGTGACCCTAGCGGGGGGCTTAGCACAGATACGCAGTATTTT
J gene: TRBJ1-3; V gene: TRBV29-1; clone size: -; D gene: -; CDR3 protein: CSVEDVYSGNTIYF; CDR3 DNA: TGCAGCGTTGAAGACGTCTACTCTGGAAACACCATATATTTT
J gene: TRBJ2-1; V gene: TRBV4-3; clone size: -; D gene: TRBD2; CDR3 protein: CASSQVALAVTNEQFF; CDR3 DNA: TGCGCCAGCAGCCAAGTAGCTCTAGCGGTGACCAATGAGCAGTTCTTC
J gene: TRBJ1-3; V gene: TRBV5-1; clone size: once; D gene: -; CDR3 protein: CASSLEGNTGRSGNTIYF; CDR3 DNA: TGCGCCAGCAGCTTGGAGGGGAATACAGGAAGATCAGGAAACACCATATATTTT
J gene: TRBJ2-7; V gene: TRBV6-6; clone size: once; D gene: -; CDR3 protein: CASSFSDTYEQYF; CDR3 DNA: TGTGCCAGCAGTTTTTCCGATACCTACGAGCAGTACTTC
J gene: TRBJ1-2; V gene: TRBV30; clone size: -; D gene: -; CDR3 protein: CAWSVNYGYTF; CDR3 DNA: TGTGCCTGGAGTGTAAACTATGGCTACACCTTC
J gene: TRBJ1-1; V gene: TRBV30; clone size: -; D gene: -; CDR3 protein: CAQGGLTEAFF; CDR3 DNA: TGTGCCCAGGGCGGGCTCACTGAAGCTTTCTTT
J gene: TRBJ1-5; V gene: TRBV4-1; clone size: -; D gene: TRBD1; CDR3 protein: CASSAGTGGGEPQHF; CDR3 DNA: TGCGCCAGCAGCGCCGGGACAGGGGGCGGGGAGCCCCAGCATTTT